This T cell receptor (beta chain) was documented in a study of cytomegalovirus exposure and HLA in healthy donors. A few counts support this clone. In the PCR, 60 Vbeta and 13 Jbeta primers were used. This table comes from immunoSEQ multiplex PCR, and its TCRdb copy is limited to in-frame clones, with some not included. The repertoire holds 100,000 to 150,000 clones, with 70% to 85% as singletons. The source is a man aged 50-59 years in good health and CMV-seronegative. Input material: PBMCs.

CDR3 amino acids: CASSWLAGNYSNQPQHF. The DNA for the CDR3 is TGTGCCAGCAGCTGGTTAGCGGGGAATTATAGCAATCAGCCCCAGCATTTT. The chain links TRBV11-2 to TRBJ1-5; D uncertain. Germline V CDR1 and CDR2: SGHAT, FQNNGV. The V gene lost 4 bases and the J gene lost 0 bases, with 16 bases spanning the gap. This CDR3 contains 17 residues.